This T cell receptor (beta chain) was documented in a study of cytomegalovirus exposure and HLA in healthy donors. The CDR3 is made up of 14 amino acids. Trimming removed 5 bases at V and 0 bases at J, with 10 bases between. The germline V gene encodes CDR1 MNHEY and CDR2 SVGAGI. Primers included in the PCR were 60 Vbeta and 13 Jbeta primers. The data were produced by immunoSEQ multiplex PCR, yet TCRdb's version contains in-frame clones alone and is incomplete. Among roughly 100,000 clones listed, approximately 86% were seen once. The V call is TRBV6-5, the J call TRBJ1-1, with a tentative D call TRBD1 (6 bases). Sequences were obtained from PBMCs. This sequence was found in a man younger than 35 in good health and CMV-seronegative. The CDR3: CASSRQVLNTEAFF. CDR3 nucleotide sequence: TGTGCCAGCAGTCGACAGGTTCTGAACACTGAAGCTTTCTTT.